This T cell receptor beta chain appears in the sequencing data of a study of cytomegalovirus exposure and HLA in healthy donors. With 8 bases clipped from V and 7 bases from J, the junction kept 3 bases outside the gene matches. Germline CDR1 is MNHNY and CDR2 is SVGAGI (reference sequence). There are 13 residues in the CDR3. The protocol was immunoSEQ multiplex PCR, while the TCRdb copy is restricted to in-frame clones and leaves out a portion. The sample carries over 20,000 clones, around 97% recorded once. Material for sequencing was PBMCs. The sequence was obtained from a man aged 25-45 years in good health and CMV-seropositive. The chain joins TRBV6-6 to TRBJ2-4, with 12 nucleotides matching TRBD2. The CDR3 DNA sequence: TGTGCCAGCGGACTAGCGGGGTGGAACATTCAGTACTTC. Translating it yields CASGLAGWNIQYF.